This TCR beta chain originates from a study of T cell responses to AZD1222 COVID-19 vaccine. For this clone: Antigen unknown.

Sequenced by immunoSEQ multiplex PCR; TCRdb stores in-frame clones only, minus some. The sample lists around 150,000 clones; roughly 86% were seen once. This CDR3 has 15 amino acids. V trimming: 5 bases; J trimming: 7 bases; junction bases outside the gene matches: 7. Per the germline V gene, CDR1 is MNHEY and CDR2 is SMNVEV (reference sequence). Study-level findings and limits: Scientists sampled the repertoires only once the peak T cell response had passed. The donor group comprised mostly white British people and more females; the analysis possibly underestimated clonal diversity. Baseline seropositives among AZD1222 recipients totaled only 5 to 7.

The specimen was peripheral blood, collected on day 0 of AZD1222 vaccination. This sequence originates from an adult in good health. This rearrangement joins TRBV27 to TRBJ1-5; 11 bases align to TRBD1. DNA of the CDR3: TGTGCCAGCAGTGCAAGGACAGGGGGCCAACAGCCCCAGCATTTT. Residues: CASSARTGGQQPQHF.